The subject of this entry is one T cell receptor (beta chain). Its specificity is not known. The data stem from a study of cytotoxic CD8 clonotypes in ibrutinib-treated CLL. Study summary: The authors obtained response samples at a median of roughly twelve months of treatment, range 6 to 36.

The CDR3 is 17 residues long. The source of roughly 1.9 micrograms of genomic DNA for TCR beta libraries was cryopreserved PBMCs. Findings of the study overall: Clonality rose at ibrutinib response, held steady in sustained remission, and fell toward baseline at progression.

Researchers set a sequencing depth target of 1 in 200,000 to 1 in 1 million T cells. TCRdb's table, derived via immunoSEQ multiplex PCR, lists solely in-frame clones and lacks some. The sample gives tens of thousands of clones, less than 85% of which show up once; about two fifths is in the top ten. The sequence came from a human donor with chronic lymphocytic leukemia. The chain has TRBV21-1 and TRBJ1-2. TRBV21-1 is tagged as a pseudogene. This material consisted of PBMCs, taken after 24 months of ibrutinib treatment. CDR3 sequence: CASSKALTGHPDLGYTF. In nucleotides, the CDR3 is TGTGCCAGCAGCAAAGCGCTGACGGGCCACCCCGATCTTGGCTACACCTTC.